A selection of T cell receptor beta chains follows, all from one sample in a study of T cell repertoires in cytomegalovirus infection. MiXCR was run by TCRdb on the reads, yielding one entry per CDR3 protein. Of approximately 290,000 distinct CDR3 sequences in the sample, 20% to 30% are singletons; the top ten hold about 15%. Source material: PBMCs. The receptors stem from a human donor in good health (CMV status not recorded). Some clones in this sample may be carry-over from other donors' samples. Both conserved end residues are part of each CDR3. D genes are given only for firm matches. Clone size is shown for a subset of rows, as once, few, many or a class of expanded clone.

>.|TRBV28|TRBD1|TRBJ1-5|15
TGTGCCAGCAGTTCCCCGACAGGGAACCATCAGCCCCAGCATTTT
CASSSPTGNHQPQHF
>many|TRBV7-2|.|TRBJ2-1|15
TGTGCCAGCAGCTTAGACGGAAACACGGGGAATGAGCAGTTCTTC
CASSLDGNTGNEQFF
>.|TRBV20-1|.|TRBJ2-1|11
TGCAGTGCACTCAGGGGTCCTGAGCAGTTCTTC
CSALRGPEQFF
>few|TRBV7-9|TRBD1|TRBJ1-5|17
TGTGCCAGCAGCTTACTGGGACAGAAGGATAGCAATCAGCCCCAGCATTTT
CASSLLGQKDSNQPQHF
>few|TRBV25-1|TRBD1|TRBJ2-1|15
TGTGCCAGCAGTGGGGCAGGGGGCGTCTACAATGAGCAGTTCTTC
CASSGAGGVYNEQFF
>.|TRBV7-6|.|TRBJ2-5|13
TGTGCCAGCAGCTCAAGGGGGTGGGAGACCCAGTACTTC
CASSSRGWETQYF
>many|TRBV28|.|TRBJ1-5|16
TGTGCCAGCAGGCGCCGGGCAGGGGCCTTCAATCAGCCCCAGCATTTT
CASRRRAGAFNQPQHF
>many|TRBV6-2/TRBV6-3|.|TRBJ2-1|15
TGTGCCAGCAGTTACGAGTCGTGGGAGTACAATGAGCAGTTCTTC
CASSYESWEYNEQFF
>many|TRBV27|.|TRBJ1-1|14
TGTGCCAGCAAAGGGGCACAGGGAAGAACTGAAGCTTTCTTT
CASKGAQGRTEAFF
>.|TRBV20-1|.|TRBJ2-3|12
TGCAGTGCTGGCCTCAGCACAGATACGCAGTATTTT
CSAGLSTDTQYF
>.|TRBV20-1|TRBD2|TRBJ2-5|16
TGCAGTGCTAGAGCGGCTAGCGGGCTGGGGATCGAGACCCAGTACTTC
CSARAASGLGIETQYF
>few|TRBV9|.|TRBJ2-3|15
TGTGCCAGCAGCCCTACTAGCCTGATCGCAGATACGCAGTATTTT
CASSPTSLIADTQYF
>.|TRBV19|.|TRBJ2-1|18
TGTGCCAGCGAACCTTTCGCATCTGCGGCCCTAACCCTTAATGAGCAGTTCTTC
CASEPFASAALTLNEQFF
>many|TRBV14|.|TRBJ2-7|15
TGTGCCAGCAGCCAAGACCACGGGTCGACCTACGAGCAGTACTTC
CASSQDHGSTYEQYF
>.|TRBV9|TRBD1|TRBJ2-7|14
TGTGCCAGCAGCGTAGACCAGGGGGCCTACGAGCAGTACTTC
CASSVDQGAYEQYF
>few|TRBV6-1|TRBD1|TRBJ1-2|15
TGTGCCAGTGAAGGACAGGGAGGTTATGGCTATGGCTACACCTTC
CASEGQGGYGYGYTF